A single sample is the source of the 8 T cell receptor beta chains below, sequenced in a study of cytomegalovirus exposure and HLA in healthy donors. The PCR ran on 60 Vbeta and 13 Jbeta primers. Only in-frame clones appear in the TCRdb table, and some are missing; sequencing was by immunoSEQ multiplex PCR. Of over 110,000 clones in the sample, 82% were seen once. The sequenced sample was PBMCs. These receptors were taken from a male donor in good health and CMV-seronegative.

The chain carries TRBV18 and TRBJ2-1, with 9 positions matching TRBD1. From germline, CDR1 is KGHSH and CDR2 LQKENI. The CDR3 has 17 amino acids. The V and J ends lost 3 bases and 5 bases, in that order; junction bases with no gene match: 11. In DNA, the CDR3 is TGTGCCAGCTCACCCCCATCCGGGACAGGGTTGGACAATGAGCAGTTCTTC. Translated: CASSPPSGTGLDNEQFF.

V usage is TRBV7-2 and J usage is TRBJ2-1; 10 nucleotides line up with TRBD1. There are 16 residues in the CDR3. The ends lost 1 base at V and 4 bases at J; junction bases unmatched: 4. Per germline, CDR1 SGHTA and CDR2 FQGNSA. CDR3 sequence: CASSLDGTGEYNEQFF. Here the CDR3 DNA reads TGTGCCAGCAGCTTAGATGGGACAGGGGAGTACAATGAGCAGTTCTTC.

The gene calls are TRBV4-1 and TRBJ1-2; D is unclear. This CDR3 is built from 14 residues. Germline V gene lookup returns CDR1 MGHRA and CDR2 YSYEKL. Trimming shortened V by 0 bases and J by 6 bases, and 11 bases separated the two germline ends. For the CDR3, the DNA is TGCGCCAGCAGCCAAGATTCAGGATGGGATGGCTACACCTTC. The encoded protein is CASSQDSGWDGYTF.

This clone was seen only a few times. CDR3 in amino acids: CASSEPGQPYGYTF. The CDR3 DNA sequence: TGTGCCAGCAGTGAACCGGGACAGCCCTATGGCTACACCTTC. The chain recombines TRBV25-1 with TRBJ1-2; 7 bases align to TRBD1. V was pared by 2 bases and J by 4 bases, with 4 bases of the junction left unmatched. CDR3 size: 14 residues. CDR1 is MGHDK and CDR2 is SYGVNS in the germline V gene.

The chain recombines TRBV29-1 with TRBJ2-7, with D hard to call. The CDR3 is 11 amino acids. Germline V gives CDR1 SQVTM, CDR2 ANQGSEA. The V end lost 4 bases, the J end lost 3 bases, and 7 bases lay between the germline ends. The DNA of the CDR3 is TGCAGCGTTGTACAGCACTACGAGCAGTACTTC. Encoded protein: CSVVQHYEQYF.

This CDR3 is CASSEGTGTEAFF. The CDR3 DNA is TGTGCCAGCAGCGAGGGGACAGGCACTGAAGCTTTCTTT. The chain recombines TRBV11-3 with TRBJ1-1; 8 nucleotides match TRBD1. Germline V lookup: CDR1 SGHNT, CDR2 YENEEA. This CDR3 is built from 13 residues. The trim removed 5 bases at V and 4 bases at J, leaving 3 bases unmatched.

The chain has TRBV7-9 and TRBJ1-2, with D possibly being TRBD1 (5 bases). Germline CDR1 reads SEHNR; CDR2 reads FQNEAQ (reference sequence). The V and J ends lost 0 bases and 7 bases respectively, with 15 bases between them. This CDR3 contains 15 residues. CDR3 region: CASSLAGVSAVGYTF. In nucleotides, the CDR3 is TGTGCCAGCAGCTTAGCAGGGGTTTCTGCGGTTGGCTACACCTTC.

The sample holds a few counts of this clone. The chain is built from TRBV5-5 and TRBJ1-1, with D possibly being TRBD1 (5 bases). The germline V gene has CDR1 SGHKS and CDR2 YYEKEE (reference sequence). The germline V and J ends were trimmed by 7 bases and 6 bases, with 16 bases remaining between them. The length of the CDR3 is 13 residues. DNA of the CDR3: TGTGCCAGCGGGACTACCTCGTACGCTGAAGCTTTCTTT. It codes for CASGTTSYAEAFF.